The T cell receptor (beta chain) under discussion was sequenced for a study of blood T cell repertoires in COVID-19. Study details: Sites in the United States, Italy and Spain provided acute and convalescent COVID-19 samples.

This CDR3 comprises 15 residues. Trimming removed 5 bases from V and 3 bases from J, with 17 bases in between. In germline, CDR1 is SGHVS, CDR2 FQNEAQ. Measured with immunoSEQ multiplex PCR; TCRdb has only the in-frame clones, and not every one. The table includes about 51,000 clones, approximately 86% detected once. The clonotype originates from a man older than 75 with active COVID-19. The sequenced material came from peripheral blood. The chain has TRBV7-8 and TRBJ2-7; possibly TRBD2 for D (7 bases). This CDR3 is CASSPYSGGSYEQYF. In DNA, the CDR3 is TGTGCCAGCAGCCCTTATTCGGGGGGCAGCTACGAGCAGTACTTC.